This entry is about one T cell receptor (beta chain). The data originate from a study of cytomegalovirus exposure and HLA in healthy donors. Use of 60 Vbeta and 13 Jbeta primers characterized the PCR. Data came from immunoSEQ multiplex PCR; TCRdb stores just in-frame clones and leaves some out. The sample is made up of about 53,000 clones, and the top ten hold around 2.1% of it. The junction had 9 bases not matched to a gene; V was cut back by 6 bases and J by 6 bases. The CDR3 runs to 16 residues. Germline CDR1 and CDR2: LNHDA and SQIVND (reference sequence). Sequenced sample: PBMCs. J is TRBJ1-5 and V is TRBV19, with TRBD1 matching over 12 bases. The TCR was taken from a woman under 30 in good health and CMV-seronegative. The DNA for the CDR3 is TGTGCCAGTAGCGCATCCGGGACAGGGGGCTCTCAGCCCCAGCATTTT. Protein: CASSASGTGGSQPQHF.